These 29 T cell receptor beta chains were all obtained from the same sample, sequenced in a study of blood T cell repertoires in COVID-19. The repertoire was sequenced with immunoSEQ multiplex PCR; TCRdb's copy has only in-frame clones and lacks some. Here the sample spans about 150,000 clones, about 81% being singletons. The sample consisted of PBMCs or T cells enriched from blood (not recorded which). These TCRs come from a man aged 45 to 65 who had recovered from COVID-19.

The chain uses TRBV4-1 and TRBJ2-1, with 8 bases lining up with TRBD1. Germline V gene data show CDR1 as MGHRA and CDR2 as YSYEKL. The V segment lost 0 bases and the J segment 8 bases; nucleotides outside the gene matches: 21. The CDR3 extends over 20 amino acids. CDR3 sequence (DNA): TGCGCCAGCAGCCAAGAATCTCGCAGGGGGCGGGGATCGACAGGCTATGAGCAGTTCTTC. This sequence encodes CASSQESRRGRGSTGYEQFF.

This CDR3 is CASSPQWTWDRGYEQYF. In DNA form, the CDR3 reads TGTGCCAGCAGCCCGCAATGGACTTGGGACAGGGGGTACGAGCAGTACTTC. The chain carries TRBV7-9 and TRBJ2-7; 11 bases map to TRBD1. The CDR3 is made up of 17 amino acids. Losses at the gene ends were 5 bases for V and 4 bases for J; bases not matched to a gene: 13. CDR1 and CDR2 (germline): SEHNR, FQNEAQ (reference sequence).

J is TRBJ1-6 and V is TRBV2; tentatively, D is TRBD1 (6 bases). From germline, CDR1 is SNHLY and CDR2 FYNNEI. CDR3 size: 11 residues. Trimming pared 2 bases from V and 14 bases from J, leaving 7 bases between. The CDR3 loop reads CASSERTALHF. CDR3 coding DNA: TGTGCCAGCAGTGAAAGGACAGCCCTCCACTTT. The variable domain in full, completed from reference TRBV2 and TRBJ1-6, reads EPEVTQTPSHQVTQMGQEVILRCVPISNHLYFYWYRQILGQKVEFLVSFYNNEISEKSEIFDDQFSVERPDGSNFTLKIRSTKLEDSAMYFCASSERTALHFGNGTRLTVT.

The genes are TRBV7-8 and TRBJ2-1, with D tentatively TRBD2 (6 bases). V was pared by 5 bases and J by 8 bases, with 13 bases between. Germline CDR1 SGHVS, CDR2 FQNEAQ. This CDR3 is built from 13 residues. CDR3 DNA: TGTGCCAGCAGCCTGGGACTCGGTGATGAGCAGTTCTTC. It translates to CASSLGLGDEQFF.

The chain recombines TRBV6-2 or TRBV6-3 with TRBJ1-1; D gene ambiguous. V shed 0 bases and J shed 5 bases, with 7 bases lying between them. This CDR3 contains 13 residues. The germline CDR1 and CDR2 sequences are MNHEY and SVGEGT. The CDR3 spells CASSYSRVTEAFF. CDR3 bases: TGTGCCAGCAGTTACTCTCGGGTTACTGAAGCTTTCTTT.

The rearrangement uses TRBV29-1 and TRBJ2-7, with TRBD2 identical over 10 bases. V was clipped by 4 bases and J by 4 bases; unmatched bases: 4. CDR1 is SQVTM and CDR2 is ANQGSEA in the germline V gene. CDR3 size: 13 residues. The CDR3 loop is CSVGTAGGYEQYF. In DNA form, the CDR3 reads TGCAGCGTTGGGACAGCGGGGGGGTACGAGCAGTACTTC.

The V and J genes are TRBV5-1 and TRBJ2-5; D might be TRBD2 (6 bases). The CDR3 extends over 13 amino acids. The germline V gene encodes CDR1 SGHRS and CDR2 YFSETQ. V was cut by 5 bases and J by 5 bases, with 13 bases left in between. The CDR3 sequence: CASRTRMGETQYF. The CDR3, as DNA: TGCGCCAGCAGGACTAGGATGGGGGAGACCCAGTACTTC.

This chain uses TRBV11-2 with TRBJ2-7, with D perhaps matching TRBD2 (7 bases). The germline V and J ends were trimmed by 1 base and 2 bases, with 12 bases remaining between them. The CDR3 consists of 15 residues. Germline CDR1 SGHAT, CDR2 FQNNGV. The CDR3 nucleotides are TGTGCCAGCAGCTTAGTAGGGGGGGTCCCCTACGAGCAGTACTTC. Encoded protein: CASSLVGGVPYEQYF.

This chain uses TRBV10-3 with TRBJ2-1; 7 bases match TRBD1. Germline V lookup: CDR1 ENHRY, CDR2 SYGVKD. There are 16 residues in the CDR3. Trimming at V came to 4 bases and at J to 6 bases, leaving 12 bases not matched to a gene. The CDR3: CAISGGTGALSNEQFF. The CDR3 DNA reads TGTGCCATCAGTGGTGGAACAGGGGCCCTGAGCAATGAGCAGTTCTTC.

This chain links TRBV7-3 with TRBJ2-1; 7 positions agree with TRBD2. The CDR3 loop spans 15 amino acids. Germline V gene lookup returns CDR1 SGHTA and CDR2 FQGTGA. After removal of 2 bases from V and 4 bases from J, the junction contained 5 bases not matched to a gene. CDR3: CASSLVAGEYNEQFF. CDR3 DNA: TGTGCCAGCAGCTTAGTGGCGGGGGAGTACAATGAGCAGTTCTTC.

The chain joins TRBV9 to TRBJ2-7; 8 positions match TRBD2. CDR3 length equals 15 residues. J gave up 2 bases and V 1 base, and 5 bases lay outside the gene matches. CDR1 is SGDLS, CDR2 YYNGEE, per germline. The CDR3 reads CASSVTAGATYEQYF. The CDR3 DNA follows: TGTGCCAGCAGCGTAACAGCGGGGGCCACCTACGAGCAGTACTTC.

This chain uses TRBV6-5 with TRBJ1-4, with TRBD1 matching over 7 bases. The CDR3 is 14 residues long. With 8 bases clipped from V and 3 bases from J, the junction kept 6 bases outside the gene matches. The V gene's germline CDR1 is MNHEY and CDR2 SVGAGI. This CDR3 is CASARQGPNEKLFF. The DNA of the CDR3 is TGTGCCAGCGCCCGACAGGGCCCTAATGAAAAACTGTTTTTT.

In regard to this clone: The sample has other DNA sequences that encode this CDR3 too. The V call is TRBV6-5, the J call TRBJ2-1; 12 bases are a match to TRBD2. Germline V CDR1 and CDR2: MNHEY, SVGAGI. Germline trimming cut 5 bases from V and 2 bases from J; bases unmatched to any gene: 1. The CDR3 totals 15 residues. The CDR3 coding sequence is TGTGCCAGCAGTCCTAGCGGGGGGGCCTACAATGAGCAGTTCTTC. Amino acids: CASSPSGGAYNEQFF.

The CDR3, as DNA: TGTGCCAGCAGTTTCGGGGAGGCTCAGCCCCAGCATTTT. Amino acid sequence: CASSFGEAQPQHF. V is TRBV12-3 or TRBV12-4 and J is TRBJ1-5; unclear D gene. The CDR3 runs to 13 residues. V lost 3 bases and J 6 bases, leaving 9 bases between the germline ends.

The gene calls are TRBV9 and TRBJ2-6, with 8 bases lining up with TRBD1. Germline V gene data show CDR1 as SGDLS and CDR2 as YYNGEE. The CDR3 is made up of 17 amino acids. J lost 0 bases, V lost 6 bases, and 8 bases had no gene match. The CDR3 bases are TGTGCCAGCACCCGGACAGGGACTCTCTCTGGGGCCAACGTCCTGACTTTC. The encoded protein is CASTRTGTLSGANVLTF.

The CDR3 region is CASSPPSESGGEQFF. In DNA form, the CDR3 reads TGTGCCAGCTCACCTCCGTCCGAGAGCGGGGGTGAGCAGTTCTTC. This chain connects TRBV18 to TRBJ2-1, with 8 bases that match TRBD2. The CDR3 spans 15 residues. CDR1 is KGHSH, CDR2 LQKENI, per germline. J gave up 9 bases and V 3 bases, and 10 bases lay outside the gene matches. Supplemented by reference TRBV18 and TRBJ2-1, the full variable domain reads NAGVMQNPRHLVRRRGQEARLRCSPMKGHSHVYWYRQLPEEGLKFMVYLQKENIIDESGMPKERFSAEFPKEGPSILRIQQVVRGDSAAYFCASSPPSESGGEQFFGPGTRLTVL.

The gene calls are TRBV7-2 and TRBJ2-2; TRBD2 agrees at 9 bases. The germline V gene has CDR1 SGHTA and CDR2 FQGNSA. The CDR3 consists of 15 residues. J lost 8 bases, V lost 5 bases, and 9 bases had no gene match. The CDR3 DNA follows: TGTGCCAGCAGCCGCGGGGGGGCCACAGTAGGGGAGCTGTTTTTT. This translates into CASSRGGATVGELFF.

The chain employs TRBV13 and TRBJ1-5, with 7 nucleotides matching TRBD1. The germline gives CDR1 PRHDT, CDR2 FYEKMQ (reference sequence). V dropped 4 bases and J dropped 3; count of bases not matched to a gene: 6. The CDR3 totals 15 residues. The CDR3 sequence is CASSWGQTNNQPQHF. The CDR3 nucleotides read TGTGCCAGCAGCTGGGGACAGACCAACAATCAGCCCCAGCATTTT.

The chain has TRBV7-8 and TRBJ1-6, with TRBD1 as a possible D gene (6 bases). Germline assignment: CDR1 SGHVS and CDR2 FQNEAQ. V was cut by 0 bases and J by 5 bases, with 11 bases left in between. This CDR3 contains 16 residues. The CDR3 nucleotides read TGTGCCAGCAGCTTAGCGGCTCAGGGGAATAATTCACCCCTCCACTTT. Translating it yields CASSLAAQGNNSPLHF.

V is TRBV27 and J is TRBJ2-7; TRBD1 aligns across 12 bases. The CDR3 is 17 residues long. Per germline, CDR1 MNHEY and CDR2 SMNVEV (reference sequence). Trimming removed 5 bases from V and 4 bases from J; junction bases left unmatched: 12. CDR3 sequence (DNA): TGTGCCAGCAGTATGATCATGCCGGGACAGGGGGCTTACGAGCAGTACTTC. Encoded protein: CASSMIMPGQGAYEQYF.

The chain employs TRBV7-9 and TRBJ1-1; TRBD1 matches 7 bases. With V trimmed by 10 bases and J by 6 bases, 8 bases remained unmatched. CDR1 SEHNR and CDR2 FQNEAQ come from the germline V gene (reference sequence). There are 12 residues in the CDR3. CDR3 loop: CATHPTGAEAFF. The CDR3 DNA follows: TGTGCCACCCACCCTACAGGGGCTGAAGCTTTCTTT.

This chain connects TRBV2 to TRBJ1-5, with 8 bases fitting TRBD1. Germline CDR1 is SNHLY and CDR2 is FYNNEI. This CDR3 has 19 amino acids. Trimming removed 5 bases from V and 4 bases from J; junction bases left unmatched: 19. CDR3 residues: CASSPRTGRPTNQNQPQHF. CDR3 in DNA: TGTGCCAGCAGTCCCAGGACAGGGCGCCCGACGAACCAAAATCAGCCCCAGCATTTT.

A few counts support this clone. The V call is TRBV29-1, the J call TRBJ1-2; TRBD1 matches at 8 bases. Germline CDR1 reads SQVTM; CDR2 reads ANQGSEA. The CDR3 runs to 13 residues. V was clipped by 6 bases and J by 3 bases; unmatched bases: 6. CDR3 region: CSVPDRGDYGYTF. The CDR3 DNA reads as TGCAGCGTACCAGACAGGGGAGACTATGGCTACACCTTC.

The chain is built from TRBV11-2 and TRBJ2-2; weak D call: TRBD2 (5 bases). This CDR3 comprises 12 residues. The germline CDR1 and CDR2 sequences are SGHAT and FQNNGV. The V gene lost 1 base and the J gene lost 10 bases, with 7 bases spanning the gap. The CDR3 coding sequence is TGTGCCAGCAGCTTAGTCGGGAAGGAGCTGTTTTTT. Its translation is CASSLVGKELFF.

CDR3 in DNA: TGTGCCATCACAGGGGGCGCGATCTATGGCTACACCTTC. Protein product: CAITGGAIYGYTF. The genes are TRBV6-5 and TRBJ1-2; 9 bases are shared with TRBD1. J lost 4 bases, V lost 10 bases, and 7 bases had no gene match. This CDR3 contains 13 residues. Germline-derived CDR1 and CDR2 are MNHEY and SVGAGI.

This clone was observed once. The same CDR3 also results from other DNA sequences found in this sample. This chain uses TRBV5-1 with TRBJ1-6; 10 nucleotides match TRBD1. V shed 3 bases, J shed 9 bases, and the junction held 6 bases outside the gene matches. Germline lookup yields CDR1 SGHRS and CDR2 YFSETQ. This CDR3 contains 15 residues. CDR3: CASSSGQGTGSPLHF. The DNA for the CDR3 is TGCGCCAGCAGCTCGGGACAGGGGACAGGTTCACCCCTCCACTTT.

The J gene is TRBJ2-5, the V gene TRBV6-5; 10 nucleotides match TRBD1. V was clipped by 4 bases and J by 5 bases; unmatched bases: 4. Germline CDR1 MNHEY, CDR2 SVGAGI. The length of the CDR3 is 14 residues. CDR3 loop: CASSSDRGHETQYF. As DNA, the CDR3 is TGTGCCAGCAGTTCCGACAGGGGGCACGAGACCCAGTACTTC.

The rearrangement links TRBV5-1 to TRBJ1-5, with D possibly being TRBD1 (6 bases). The germline V and J ends were trimmed by 4 bases and 7 bases, with 12 bases remaining between them. This CDR3 is 13 amino acids long. CDR1 is SGHRS and CDR2 is YFSETQ in the germline V gene. In DNA, the CDR3 is TGCGCCAGCAGCGCGACAGGAGAACAGCCCCAGCATTTT. Protein: CASSATGEQPQHF. The full variable domain, rest sourced from reference TRBV5-1 and TRBJ1-5, is KAGVTQTPRYLIKTRGQQVTLSCSPISGHRSVSWYQQTPGQGLQFLFEYFSETQRNKGNFPGRFSGRQFSNSRSEMNVSTLELGDSALYLCASSATGEQPQHFGDGTRLSIL.

This rearrangement joins TRBV4-1 to TRBJ1-5; D is undetermined. V was clipped by 0 bases and J by 0 bases, with 12 bases between them. The CDR3 is 17 residues long. Germline CDR1 is MGHRA and CDR2 is YSYEKL. DNA of the CDR3: TGCGCCAGCAGCCAAGATCTGTTCCTGTATAGCAATCAGCCCCAGCATTTT. It specifies CASSQDLFLYSNQPQHF.